This T cell receptor beta chain derives from a study of cytomegalovirus exposure and HLA in healthy donors. The study's findings and limits: Analysis was carried out at a later point, and it linked a missense DCLRE1C variant to TCR beta V- and J-gene trimming.

The primer mix had 60 Vbeta and 13 Jbeta primers. Sequencing was performed with immunoSEQ multiplex PCR; in TCRdb, only in-frame clones are kept and a portion is missing. This sample yields about 130,000 clones, of which roughly three quarters are seen a single time; about 2% belongs to the top ten. As to this clone: As yet, its antigen is unknown.

CDR1 is LNHDA, CDR2 SQIVND, per germline (reference sequence). CDR3 length: 15 residues. V lost 3 bases and J lost 0, with 9 bases in between. The sequenced sample consisted of PBMCs. The chain carries TRBV19 and TRBJ1-3; D gene unclear. This TCR came from a man aged 18 to 35 in good health and CMV-seronegative. CDR3 coding DNA: TGTGCCAGTAGTATCGACGGGAGCTCTGGAAACACCATATATTTT. Translating gives CASSIDGSSGNTIYF. Looking up the rest from reference TRBV19 and TRBJ1-3 gives the full variable domain: DGGITQSPKYLFRKEGQNVTLSCEQNLNHDAMYWYRQDPGQGLRLIYYSQIVNDFQKGDIAEGYSVSREKKESFPLTVTSAQKNPTAFYLCASSIDGSSGNTIYFGEGSWLTVV.